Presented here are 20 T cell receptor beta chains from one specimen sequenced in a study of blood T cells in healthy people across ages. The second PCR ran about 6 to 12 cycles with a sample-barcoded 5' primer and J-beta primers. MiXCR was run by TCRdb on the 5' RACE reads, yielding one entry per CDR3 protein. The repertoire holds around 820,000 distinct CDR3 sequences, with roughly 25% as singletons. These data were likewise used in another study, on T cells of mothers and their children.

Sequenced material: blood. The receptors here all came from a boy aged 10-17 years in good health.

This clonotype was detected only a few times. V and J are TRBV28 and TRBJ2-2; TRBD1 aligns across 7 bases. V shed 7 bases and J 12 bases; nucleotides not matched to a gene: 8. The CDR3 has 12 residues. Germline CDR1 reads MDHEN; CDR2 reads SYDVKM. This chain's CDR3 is CASIAQGQQLFF. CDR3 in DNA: TGTGCCAGCATCGCGCAGGGACAGCAGCTGTTTTTT.

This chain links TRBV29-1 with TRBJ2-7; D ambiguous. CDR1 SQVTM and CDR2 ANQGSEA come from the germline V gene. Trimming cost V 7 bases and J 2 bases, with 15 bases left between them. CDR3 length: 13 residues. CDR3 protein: CSALQGSAYEQYF. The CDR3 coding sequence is TGCAGCGCTCTACAAGGGTCTGCCTACGAGCAGTACTTC.

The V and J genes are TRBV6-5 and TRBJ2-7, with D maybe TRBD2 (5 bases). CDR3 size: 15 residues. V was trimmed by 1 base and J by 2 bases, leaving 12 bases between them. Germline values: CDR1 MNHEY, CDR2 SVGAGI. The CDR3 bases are TGTGCCAGCAGTTACTTCGCCGGGGAGACCTACGAGCAGTACTTC. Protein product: CASSYFAGETYEQYF.

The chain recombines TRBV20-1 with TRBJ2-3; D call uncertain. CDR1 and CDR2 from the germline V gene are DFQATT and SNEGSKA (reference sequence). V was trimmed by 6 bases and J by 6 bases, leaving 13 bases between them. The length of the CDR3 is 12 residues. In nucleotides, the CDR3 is TGCAGTGCCCAACTCCATCGGGATACGCAGTATTTT. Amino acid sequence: CSAQLHRDTQYF.

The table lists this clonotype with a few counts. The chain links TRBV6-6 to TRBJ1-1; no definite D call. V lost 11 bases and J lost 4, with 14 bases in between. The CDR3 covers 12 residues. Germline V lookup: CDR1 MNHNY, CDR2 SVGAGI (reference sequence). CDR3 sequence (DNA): TGTGCCGAGCACGGCCTCGTCACTGAAGCTTTCTTT. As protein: CAEHGLVTEAFF.

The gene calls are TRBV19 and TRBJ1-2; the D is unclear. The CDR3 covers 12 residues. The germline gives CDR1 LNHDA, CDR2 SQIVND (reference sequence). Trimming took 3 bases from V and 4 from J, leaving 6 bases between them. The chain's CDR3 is CASSIATYGYTF. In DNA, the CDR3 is TGTGCCAGTAGTATCGCCACCTATGGCTACACCTTC.

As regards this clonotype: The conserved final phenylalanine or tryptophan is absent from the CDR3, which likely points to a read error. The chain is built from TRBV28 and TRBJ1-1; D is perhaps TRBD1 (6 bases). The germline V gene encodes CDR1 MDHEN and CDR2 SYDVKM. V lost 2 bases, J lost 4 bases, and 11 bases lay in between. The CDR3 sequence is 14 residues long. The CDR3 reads CASSLVGGPTEAFL. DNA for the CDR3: TGTGCCAGCAGTTTAGTGGGGGGGCCCACTGAAGCTTTCCTT.

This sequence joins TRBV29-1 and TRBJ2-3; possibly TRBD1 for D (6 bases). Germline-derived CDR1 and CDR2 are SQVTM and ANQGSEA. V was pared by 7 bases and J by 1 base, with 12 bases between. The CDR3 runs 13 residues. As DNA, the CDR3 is TGCAGCGGCTTAGGGGGTGGCACAGATACGCAGTATTTT. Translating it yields CSGLGGGTDTQYF.

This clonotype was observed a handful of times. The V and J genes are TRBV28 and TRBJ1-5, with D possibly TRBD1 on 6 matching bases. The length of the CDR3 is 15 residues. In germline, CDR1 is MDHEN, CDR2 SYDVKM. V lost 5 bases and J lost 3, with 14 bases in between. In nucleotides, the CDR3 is TGTGCCAGCAGTCCCGTCGGGGGCTTCAATCAGCCCCAGCATTTT. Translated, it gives CASSPVGGFNQPQHF.

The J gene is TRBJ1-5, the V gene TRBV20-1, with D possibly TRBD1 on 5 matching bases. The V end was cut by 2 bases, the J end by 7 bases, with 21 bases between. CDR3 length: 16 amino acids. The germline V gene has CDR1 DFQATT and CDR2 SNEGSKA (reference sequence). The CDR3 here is CSARPPARTLTQPQHF. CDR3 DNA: TGCAGTGCTAGACCTCCGGCCCGGACACTGACACAGCCCCAGCATTTT.

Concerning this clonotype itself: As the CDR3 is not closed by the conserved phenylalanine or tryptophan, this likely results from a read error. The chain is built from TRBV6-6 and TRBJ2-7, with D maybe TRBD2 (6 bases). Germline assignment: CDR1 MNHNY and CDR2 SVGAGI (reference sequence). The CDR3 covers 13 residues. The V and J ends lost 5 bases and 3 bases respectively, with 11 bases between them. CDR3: CASSGTFSYEQYL. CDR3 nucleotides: TGTGCCAGCAGTGGGACTTTTAGCTACGAGCAGTACCTC.

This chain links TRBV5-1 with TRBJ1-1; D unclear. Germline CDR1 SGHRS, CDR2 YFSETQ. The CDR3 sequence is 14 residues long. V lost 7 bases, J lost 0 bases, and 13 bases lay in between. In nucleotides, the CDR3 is TGCGCCAGCGGACGAGACAACATGAACACTGAAGCTTTCTTT. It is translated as CASGRDNMNTEAFF. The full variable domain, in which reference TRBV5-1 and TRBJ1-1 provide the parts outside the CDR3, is KAGVTQTPRYLIKTRGQQVTLSCSPISGHRSVSWYQQTPGQGLQFLFEYFSETQRNKGNFPGRFSGRQFSNSRSEMNVSTLELGDSALYLCASGRDNMNTEAFFGQGTRLTVV.

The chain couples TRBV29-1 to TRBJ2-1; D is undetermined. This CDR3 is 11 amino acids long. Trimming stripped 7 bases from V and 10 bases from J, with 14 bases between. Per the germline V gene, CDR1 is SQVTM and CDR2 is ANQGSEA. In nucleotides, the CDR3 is TGCAGCGGTAGATTCGGGTCAGAGCAGTTCTTC. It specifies CSGRFGSEQFF.

The CDR3 sequence is CASSFSRGLTYGYTF. CDR3 nucleotide sequence: TGTGCCAGCAGTTTCTCAAGGGGCCTGACCTATGGCTACACCTTC. The gene calls are TRBV12-3 or TRBV12-4 and TRBJ1-2; D perhaps matches TRBD1 (5 bases). V lost 3 bases to trimming and J lost 4 bases, with 15 bases between them. The CDR3 has 15 residues.

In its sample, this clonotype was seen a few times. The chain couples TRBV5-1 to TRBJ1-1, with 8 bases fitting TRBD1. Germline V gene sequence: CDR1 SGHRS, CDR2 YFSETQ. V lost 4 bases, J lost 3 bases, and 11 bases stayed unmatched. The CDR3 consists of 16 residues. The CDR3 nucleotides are TGCGCCAGCAGCGCCCTGCCCGGACAGGGCGACACTGAAGCTTTCTTT. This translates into CASSALPGQGDTEAFF.

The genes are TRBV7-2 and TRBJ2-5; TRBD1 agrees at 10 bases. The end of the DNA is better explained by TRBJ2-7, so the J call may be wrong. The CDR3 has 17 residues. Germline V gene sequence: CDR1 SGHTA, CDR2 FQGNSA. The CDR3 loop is CTSSLGGQGNPWYEQYF. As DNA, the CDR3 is TGTACCAGCAGCTTAGGGGGACAGGGGAACCCATGGTACGAGCAGTACTTC.

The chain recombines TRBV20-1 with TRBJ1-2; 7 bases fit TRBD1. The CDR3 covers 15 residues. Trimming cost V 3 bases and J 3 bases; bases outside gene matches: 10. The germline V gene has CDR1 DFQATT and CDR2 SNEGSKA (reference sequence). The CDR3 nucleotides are TGCAGTGCTAGGATTCGACAGGGAACGCACTATGGCTACACCTTC. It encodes CSARIRQGTHYGYTF.

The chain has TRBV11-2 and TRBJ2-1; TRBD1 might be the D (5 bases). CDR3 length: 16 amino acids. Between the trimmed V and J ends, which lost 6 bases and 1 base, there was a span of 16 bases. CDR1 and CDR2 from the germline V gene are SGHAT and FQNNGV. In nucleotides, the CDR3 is TGTGCCAGCAGTCTTTCAGGGCCGATTTCCTACAATGAGCAGTTCTTC. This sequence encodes CASSLSGPISYNEQFF.

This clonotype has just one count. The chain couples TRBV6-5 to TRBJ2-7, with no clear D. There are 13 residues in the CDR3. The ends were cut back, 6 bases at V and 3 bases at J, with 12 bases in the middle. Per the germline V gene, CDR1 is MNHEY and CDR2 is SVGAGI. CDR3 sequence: CASSRWQSYEQYF. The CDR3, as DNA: TGTGCCAGCAGCCGGTGGCAGAGCTACGAGCAGTACTTC.

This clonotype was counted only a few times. CDR3 amino acids: CASSYRTSGGWEQFF. CDR3 DNA: TGTGCCAGCAGTTACCGGACTAGCGGGGGGTGGGAGCAGTTCTTC. The J gene is TRBJ2-1, the V gene TRBV6-5; 14 nucleotides match TRBD2. V shed 2 bases and J 10 bases; nucleotides not matched to a gene: 4. Germline V CDR1 and CDR2: MNHEY, SVGAGI. CDR3 length: 15 residues.